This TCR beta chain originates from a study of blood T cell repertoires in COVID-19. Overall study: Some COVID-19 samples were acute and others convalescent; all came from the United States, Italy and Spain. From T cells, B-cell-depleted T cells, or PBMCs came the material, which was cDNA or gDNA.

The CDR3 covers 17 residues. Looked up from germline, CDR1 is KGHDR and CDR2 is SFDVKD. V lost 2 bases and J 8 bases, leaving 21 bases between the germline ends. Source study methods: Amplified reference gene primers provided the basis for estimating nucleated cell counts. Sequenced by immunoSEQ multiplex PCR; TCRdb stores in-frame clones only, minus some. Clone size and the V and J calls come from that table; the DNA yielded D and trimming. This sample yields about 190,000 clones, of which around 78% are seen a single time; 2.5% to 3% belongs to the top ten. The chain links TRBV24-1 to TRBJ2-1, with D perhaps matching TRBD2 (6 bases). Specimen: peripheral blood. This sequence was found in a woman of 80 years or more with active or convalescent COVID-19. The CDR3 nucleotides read TGTGCCACCAGTGATTCTCCCGGGAGCCTATACGGAGATGAGCAGTTCTTC. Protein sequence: CATSDSPGSLYGDEQFF.